The entry below gives a single TCR beta chain sequence along with its context. This CDR3 is also generated by other DNA sequences in the sample. Clones were sequenced by immunoSEQ multiplex PCR, and TCRdb holds only the in-frame ones, with some missing. The sample lists some 160,000 clones; roughly 86% were seen once. The sample belongs to a study of T cell responses to AZD1222 COVID-19 vaccine. The source is an adult in good health. Specimen: peripheral blood, collected on day 0 of AZD1222 vaccination.

For the CDR3, the DNA is TGTGCCAGTAGTGCCGGACGCAGCTCTGGAAACACCATATATTTT. Translating gives CASSAGRSSGNTIYF. The rearrangement links TRBV19 to TRBJ1-3; D is unclear. The ends were cut back, 5 bases at V and 0 bases at J, with 11 bases in the middle. The CDR3 is 15 amino acids. Germline V gene sequence: CDR1 LNHDA, CDR2 SQIVND (reference sequence).